The clone carrying this T cell receptor (beta chain) was seen a few times. This record belongs to a study of cytomegalovirus exposure and HLA in healthy donors. The CDR3 consists of 16 residues. V lost 4 bases and J lost 0, with 16 bases in between. Germline V gene sequence: CDR1 SNHLY, CDR2 FYNNEI. The PCR employed 60 Vbeta primers together with 13 Jbeta primers. The assay was immunoSEQ multiplex PCR, and TCRdb's table has in-frame clones only and misses some. The table lists approximately 120,000 clones, roughly 73% of them singletons, with approximately 4.3% in the top ten. Source material: PBMCs. The chain has TRBV2 and TRBJ2-7, with D possibly matching TRBD1 (6 bases). The sequence came from a man between 60 and 70 years old in good health and CMV-seropositive. The CDR3 spells CASSGKTGPSSYEQYF. CDR3 in DNA: TGTGCCAGCAGTGGGAAGACAGGTCCTTCCTCCTACGAGCAGTACTTC.